This entry concerns a single T cell receptor beta chain. Seattle's enrolled individuals joined amid active infection and were then monitored longitudinally. The sample belongs to a study of blood T cell repertoires in COVID-19. Germline V CDR1 and CDR2: SNHLY, FYNNEI. The CDR3 is made up of 15 amino acids. The ends lost 2 bases at V and 2 bases at J; junction bases unmatched: 5. Assay used: immunoSEQ multiplex PCR; TCRdb lists only in-frame clones, some missing. The sample shows about 320,000 clones, more than 70% of them seen only once. The chain links TRBV2 to TRBJ2-5, with TRBD2 identical over 7 bases. The specimen sequenced was peripheral blood. The origin of this receptor is a woman aged 25 to 39 with COVID-19, enrolled during active disease. Here the CDR3 reads CASSENSGGQETQYF. In DNA, the CDR3 is TGTGCCAGCAGTGAAAATTCGGGAGGTCAAGAGACCCAGTACTTC.